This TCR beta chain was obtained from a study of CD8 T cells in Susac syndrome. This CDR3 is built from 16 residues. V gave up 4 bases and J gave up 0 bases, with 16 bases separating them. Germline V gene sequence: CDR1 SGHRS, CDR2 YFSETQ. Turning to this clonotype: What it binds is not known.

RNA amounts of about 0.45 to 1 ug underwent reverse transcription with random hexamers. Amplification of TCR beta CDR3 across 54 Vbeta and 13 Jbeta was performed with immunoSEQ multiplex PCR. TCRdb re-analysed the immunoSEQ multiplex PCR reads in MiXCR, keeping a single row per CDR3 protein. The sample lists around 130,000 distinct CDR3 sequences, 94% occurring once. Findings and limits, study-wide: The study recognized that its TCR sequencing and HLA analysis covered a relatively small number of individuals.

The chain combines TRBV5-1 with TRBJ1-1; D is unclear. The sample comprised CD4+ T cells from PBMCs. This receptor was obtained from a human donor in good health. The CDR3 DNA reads TGCGCCAGCAGCCCCCGACTCATCCAGATGAACACTGAAGCTTTCTTT. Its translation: CASSPRLIQMNTEAFF.